These 4 T cell receptor beta chains were all obtained from the same sample, sequenced in a study of regulatory T cells in long-lasting Graves disease (dated by TCRdb to the early 2020s). The receptor library was made with multiplex PCR. TCRdb names Illumina HiSeq 4000 as the instrument used. To build TCR beta libraries, CDR3 regions were amplified by Arm-PCR using iRepertoire HTBI primers. In-frame beta chains were kept once TCRdb had trimmed the public reads at Q25 with fastp and called clones with MiXCR. A single entry per CDR3 protein holds the most common genes and DNA from its merged rows. This sample holds roughly 440,000 distinct CDR3 sequences; over 15% were observed only once. The leading ten clones occupy 23% of the sample. The intended sense of this specimen's time point label: newly diagnosed GD, antithyroid drugs for less than 3 months. For both TCR sequencing and RNA sequencing, RNA was extracted from PBMCs in TRIzol.

These data also formed part of another study, on T cells in Graves' hyperthyroidism and ophthalmopathy.

Sequenced here: peripheral blood mononuclear cells (PBMCs), sampled at new diagnosis, from a patient treated with antithyroid drugs. The receptors were gathered from a woman aged 18-29 years with Graves disease. Donor details come from another sample of the same person, matched by shared clones.

The rearrangement uses TRBV20-1 and TRBJ1-1; D is undetermined. The CDR3 is 14 residues long. Germline assignment: CDR1 DFQATT and CDR2 SNEGSKA (reference sequence). Trimming took off 1 base at V and 1 base at J, with 10 bases between the two ends. The CDR3 DNA reads as TGCAGTGCTAGAGCCCCGCGGTCGAACACTGAAGCTTTCTTT. This codes for CSARAPRSNTEAFF.

This clonotype occurred many times. The chain employs TRBV20-1 and TRBJ2-1; 8 bases line up with TRBD2. The V gene end was trimmed by 1 base and the J gene end by 1 base; junction bases not matched to a gene: 9. From germline, CDR1 is DFQATT and CDR2 SNEGSKA (reference sequence). The CDR3 extends over 17 amino acids. DNA of the CDR3: TGCAGTGCTAGAGTGGGCGGGAGGTTAGGGTCCTACAATGAGCAGTTCTTC. The encoded protein is CSARVGGRLGSYNEQFF.

There are many counts of this clonotype. DNA for the CDR3: TGTGCCAGCTCACCAGGGCTGGGCTCCTACGAGCAGTACTTC. Translating it yields CASSPGLGSYEQYF. V is TRBV18 and J is TRBJ2-7; D is undetermined. This CDR3 spans 14 amino acids. Between the trimmed V and J ends, which lost 2 bases and 0 bases, there was a span of 8 bases. Germline V gene data show CDR1 as KGHSH and CDR2 as LQKENI.

This clonotype turned up a few times. This sequence joins TRBV19 and TRBJ2-1; D is undetermined. V was shortened by 0 bases and J by 4 bases, with 1 base between the two germline ends. The CDR3 runs to 12 residues. Germline values: CDR1 LNHDA, CDR2 SQIVND (reference sequence). The CDR3 nucleotides are TGTGCCAGTAGTATAGAATACAATGAGCAGTTCTTC. Amino acids: CASSIEYNEQFF.